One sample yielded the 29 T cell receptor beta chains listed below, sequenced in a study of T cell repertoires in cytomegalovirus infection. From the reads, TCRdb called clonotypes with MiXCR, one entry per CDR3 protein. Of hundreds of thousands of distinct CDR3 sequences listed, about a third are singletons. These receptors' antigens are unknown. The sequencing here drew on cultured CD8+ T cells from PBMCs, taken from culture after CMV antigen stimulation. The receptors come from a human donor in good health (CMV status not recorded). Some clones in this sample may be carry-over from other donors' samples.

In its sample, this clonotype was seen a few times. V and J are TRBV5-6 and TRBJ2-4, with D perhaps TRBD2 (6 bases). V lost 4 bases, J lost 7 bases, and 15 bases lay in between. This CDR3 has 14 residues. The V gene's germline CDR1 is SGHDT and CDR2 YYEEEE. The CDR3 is CASSPEKGRNIQYF. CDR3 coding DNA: TGTGCCAGCAGCCCTGAGAAGGGGAGGAACATTCAGTACTTC. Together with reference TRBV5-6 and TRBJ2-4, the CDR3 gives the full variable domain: DAGVTQSPTHLIKTRGQQVTLRCSPKSGHDTVSWYQQALGQGPQFIFQYYEEEERQRGNFPDRFSGHQFPNYSSELNVNALLLGDSALYLCASSPEKGRNIQYFGAGTRLSVL.

Here the CDR3 reads CASSFPTGNDGYTF. CDR3 nucleotide sequence: TGTGCCAGCAGCTTTCCGACAGGGAATGATGGCTACACCTTC. This chain connects TRBV7-9 to TRBJ1-2; 7 bases map to TRBD1. The CDR3 has 14 amino acids. Trimming cost V 3 bases and J 6 bases; bases outside gene matches: 7. Germline V gene sequence: CDR1 SEHNR, CDR2 FQNEAQ (reference sequence).

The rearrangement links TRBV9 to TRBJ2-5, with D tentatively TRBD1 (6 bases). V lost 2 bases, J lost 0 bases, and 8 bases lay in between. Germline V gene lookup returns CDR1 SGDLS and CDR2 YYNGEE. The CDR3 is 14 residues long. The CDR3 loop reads CASSVWDNQETQYF. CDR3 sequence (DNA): TGTGCCAGCAGCGTTTGGGACAACCAAGAGACCCAGTACTTC.

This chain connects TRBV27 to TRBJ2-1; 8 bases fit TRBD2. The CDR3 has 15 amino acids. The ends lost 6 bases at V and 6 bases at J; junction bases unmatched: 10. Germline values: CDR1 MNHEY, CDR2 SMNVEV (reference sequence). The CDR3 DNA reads TGTGCCAGCAGCGACGGGGGGGGGGCAACCAATGAGCAGTTCTTC. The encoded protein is CASSDGGGATNEQFF.

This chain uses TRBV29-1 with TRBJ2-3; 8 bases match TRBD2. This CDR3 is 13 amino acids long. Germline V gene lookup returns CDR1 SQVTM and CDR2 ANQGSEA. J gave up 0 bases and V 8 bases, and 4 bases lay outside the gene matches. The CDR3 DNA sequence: TGCAGCATAGGACTAGCAAGCACAGATACGCAGTATTTT. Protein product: CSIGLASTDTQYF.

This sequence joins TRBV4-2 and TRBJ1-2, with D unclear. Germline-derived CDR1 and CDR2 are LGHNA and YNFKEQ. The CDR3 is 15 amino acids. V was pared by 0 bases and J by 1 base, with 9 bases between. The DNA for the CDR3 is TGTGCCAGCAGCCAAGATTGGGGAGATAACTATGGCTACACCTTC. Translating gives CASSQDWGDNYGYTF.

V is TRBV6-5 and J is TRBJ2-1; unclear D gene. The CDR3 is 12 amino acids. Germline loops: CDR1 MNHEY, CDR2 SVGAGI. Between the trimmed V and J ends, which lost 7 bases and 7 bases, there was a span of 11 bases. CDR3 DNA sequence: TGTGCCAGCACCGTAGGTGGGAATGAGCAGTTCTTC. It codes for CASTVGGNEQFF.

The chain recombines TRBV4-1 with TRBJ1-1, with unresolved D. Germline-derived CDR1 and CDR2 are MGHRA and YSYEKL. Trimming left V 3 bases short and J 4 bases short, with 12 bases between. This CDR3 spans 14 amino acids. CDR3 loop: CASSQGILGTEAFF. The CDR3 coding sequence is TGCGCCAGCAGCCAGGGGATTTTGGGCACTGAAGCTTTCTTT.

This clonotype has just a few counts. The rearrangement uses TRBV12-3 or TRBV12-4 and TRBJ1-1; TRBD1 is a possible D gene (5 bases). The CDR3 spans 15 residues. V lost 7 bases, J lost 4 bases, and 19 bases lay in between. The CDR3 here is CASNPPGKLGTEAFF. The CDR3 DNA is TGTGCCAGCAACCCCCCAGGGAAGTTGGGCACTGAAGCTTTCTTT.

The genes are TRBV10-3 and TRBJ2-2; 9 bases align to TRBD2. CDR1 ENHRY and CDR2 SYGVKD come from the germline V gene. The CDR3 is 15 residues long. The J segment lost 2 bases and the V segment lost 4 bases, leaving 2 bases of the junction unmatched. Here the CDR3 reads CAISGAGGNTGELFF. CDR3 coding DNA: TGTGCCATCAGTGGAGCGGGGGGCAACACCGGGGAGCTGTTTTTT.

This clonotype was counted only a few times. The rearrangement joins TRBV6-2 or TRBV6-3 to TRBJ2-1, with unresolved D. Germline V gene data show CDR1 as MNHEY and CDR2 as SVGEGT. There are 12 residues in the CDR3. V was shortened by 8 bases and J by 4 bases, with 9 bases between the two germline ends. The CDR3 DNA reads TGTGCCAGCTGGATCAATTACAATGAGCAGTTCTTC. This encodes CASWINYNEQFF.

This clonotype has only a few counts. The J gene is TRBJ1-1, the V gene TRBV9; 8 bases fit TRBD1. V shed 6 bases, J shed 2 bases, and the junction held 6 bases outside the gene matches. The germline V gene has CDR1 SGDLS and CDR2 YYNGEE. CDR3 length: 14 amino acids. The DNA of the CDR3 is TGTGCCAGCACCAAGACAGGGGTAAACACTGAAGCTTTCTTT. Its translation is CASTKTGVNTEAFF.

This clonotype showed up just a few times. The CDR3 DNA sequence: TGTGCCAGCAGTTCACGAACAATCCCAGGGGCCCGAGCGTACAATGAGCAGTTCTTC. Protein product: CASSSRTIPGARAYNEQFF. The rearrangement links TRBV7-2 to TRBJ2-1, with D tentatively TRBD1 (6 bases). The germline V and J ends were trimmed by 6 bases and 4 bases, with 28 bases remaining between them. The length of the CDR3 is 19 residues. CDR1 SGHTA and CDR2 FQGNSA come from the germline V gene.

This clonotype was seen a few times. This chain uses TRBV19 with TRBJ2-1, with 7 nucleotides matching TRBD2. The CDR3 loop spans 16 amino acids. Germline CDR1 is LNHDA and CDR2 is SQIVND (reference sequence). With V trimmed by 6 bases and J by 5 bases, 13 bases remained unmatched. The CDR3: CASSPTFRGRDNEQFF. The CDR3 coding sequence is TGTGCCAGTAGCCCGACTTTTCGGGGGAGGGACAATGAGCAGTTCTTC.

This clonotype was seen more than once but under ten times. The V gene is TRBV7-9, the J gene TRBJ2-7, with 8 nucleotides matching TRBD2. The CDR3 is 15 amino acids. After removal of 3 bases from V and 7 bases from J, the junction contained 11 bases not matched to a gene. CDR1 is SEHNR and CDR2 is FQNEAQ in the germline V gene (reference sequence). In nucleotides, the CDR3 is TGTGCCAGCAGCTTCGCCGGGACTAGAGGGCTGGAGCAGTACTTC. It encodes CASSFAGTRGLEQYF.

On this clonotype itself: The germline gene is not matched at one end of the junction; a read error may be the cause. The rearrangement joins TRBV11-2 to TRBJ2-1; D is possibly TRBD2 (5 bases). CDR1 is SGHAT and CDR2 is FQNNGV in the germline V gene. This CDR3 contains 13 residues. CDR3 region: CANSPTRANEQFF. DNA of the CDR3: TGTGCCAACAGCCCAACTAGAGCCAATGAGCAGTTCTTC.

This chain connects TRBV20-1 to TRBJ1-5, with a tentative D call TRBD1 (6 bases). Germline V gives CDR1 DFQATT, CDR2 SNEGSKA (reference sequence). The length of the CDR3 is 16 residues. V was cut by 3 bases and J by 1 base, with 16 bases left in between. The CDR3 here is CSASRITGTSNQPQHF. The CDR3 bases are TGCAGTGCTAGTAGGATAACAGGGACCAGCAATCAGCCCCAGCATTTT.

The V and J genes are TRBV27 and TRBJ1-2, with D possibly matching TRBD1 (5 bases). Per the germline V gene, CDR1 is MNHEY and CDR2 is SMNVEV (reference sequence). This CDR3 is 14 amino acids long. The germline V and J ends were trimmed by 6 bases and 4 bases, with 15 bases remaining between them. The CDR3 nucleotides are TGTGCCAGCAGGGCCGGAGGGGCCGCCTATGGCTACACCTTC. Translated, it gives CASRAGGAAYGYTF.

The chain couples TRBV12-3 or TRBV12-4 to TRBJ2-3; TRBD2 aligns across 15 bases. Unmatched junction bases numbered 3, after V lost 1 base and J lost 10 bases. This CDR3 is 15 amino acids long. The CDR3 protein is CASSLGTSGGGPQYF. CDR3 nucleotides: TGTGCCAGCAGTTTAGGGACTAGCGGGGGGGGGCCGCAGTATTTT.

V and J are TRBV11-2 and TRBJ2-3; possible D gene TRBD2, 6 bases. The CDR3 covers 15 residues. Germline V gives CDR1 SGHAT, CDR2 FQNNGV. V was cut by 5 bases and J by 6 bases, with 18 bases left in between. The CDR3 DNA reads TGTGCCAGCAGCCGGCGGGACCAAGGTTCGGATACGCAGTATTTT. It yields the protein CASSRRDQGSDTQYF. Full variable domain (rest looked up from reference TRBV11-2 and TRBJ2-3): EAGVAQSPRYKIIEKRQSVAFWCNPISGHATLYWYQQILGQGPKLLIQFQNNGVVDDSQLPKDRFSAERLKGVDSTLKIQPAKLEDSAVYLCASSRRDQGSDTQYFGPGTRLTVL.

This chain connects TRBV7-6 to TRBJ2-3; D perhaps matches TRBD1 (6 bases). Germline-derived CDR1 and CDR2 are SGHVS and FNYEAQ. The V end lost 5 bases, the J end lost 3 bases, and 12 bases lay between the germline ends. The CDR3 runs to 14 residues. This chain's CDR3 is CASSGQIGTDTQYF. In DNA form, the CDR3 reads TGTGCCAGCAGCGGACAGATTGGGACAGATACGCAGTATTTT. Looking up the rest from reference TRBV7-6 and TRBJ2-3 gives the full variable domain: GAGVSQSPRYKVTKRGQDVALRCDPISGHVSLYWYRQALGQGPEFLTYFNYEAQQDKSGLPNDRFSAERPEGSISTLTIQRTEQRDSAMYRCASSGQIGTDTQYFGPGTRLTVL.

In DNA, the CDR3 is TGTGCCAGCAGCTTGGAGACGGCAAATGAGCAGTTCTTC. This translates into CASSLETANEQFF. The chain has TRBV5-4 and TRBJ2-1; no firm D call. Trimming took off 0 bases at V and 7 bases at J, with 8 bases between the two ends. Per the germline V gene, CDR1 is SGHNT and CDR2 is YYREEE (reference sequence). The CDR3 length is 13 residues.

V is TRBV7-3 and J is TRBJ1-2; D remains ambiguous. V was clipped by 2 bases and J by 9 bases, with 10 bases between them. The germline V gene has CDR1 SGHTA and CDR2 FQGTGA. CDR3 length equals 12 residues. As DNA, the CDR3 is TGTGCCAGCAGCTTAGAAGGGAGTAGCTACACCTTC. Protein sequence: CASSLEGSSYTF.

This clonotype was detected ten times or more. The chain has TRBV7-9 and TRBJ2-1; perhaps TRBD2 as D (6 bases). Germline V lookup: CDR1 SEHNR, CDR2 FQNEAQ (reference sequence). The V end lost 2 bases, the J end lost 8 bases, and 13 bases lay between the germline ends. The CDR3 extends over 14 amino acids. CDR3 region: CASSLRVPSDEQFF. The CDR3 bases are TGTGCCAGCAGCTTAAGAGTCCCTAGCGATGAGCAGTTCTTC.

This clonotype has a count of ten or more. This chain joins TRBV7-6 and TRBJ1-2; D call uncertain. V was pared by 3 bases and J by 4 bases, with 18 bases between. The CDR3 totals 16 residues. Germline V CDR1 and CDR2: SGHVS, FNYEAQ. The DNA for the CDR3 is TGTGCCAGCAGCTTTCTTGTGGGAGCAATTGGCTATGGCTACACCTTC. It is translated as CASSFLVGAIGYGYTF.

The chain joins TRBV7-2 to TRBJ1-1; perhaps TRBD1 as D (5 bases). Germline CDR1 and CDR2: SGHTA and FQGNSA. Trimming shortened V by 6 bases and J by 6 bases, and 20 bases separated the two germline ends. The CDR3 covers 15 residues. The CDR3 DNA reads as TGTGCCAGCAGTCTTAGGCGGGGCGCGGGCGCTGAAGCTTTCTTT. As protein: CASSLRRGAGAEAFF. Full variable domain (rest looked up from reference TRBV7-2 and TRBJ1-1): GAGVSQSPSNKVTEKGKDVELRCDPISGHTALYWYRQSLGQGLEFLIYFQGNSAPDKSGLPSDRFSAERTGGSVSTLTIQRTQQEDSAVYLCASSLRRGAGAEAFFGQGTRLTVV.

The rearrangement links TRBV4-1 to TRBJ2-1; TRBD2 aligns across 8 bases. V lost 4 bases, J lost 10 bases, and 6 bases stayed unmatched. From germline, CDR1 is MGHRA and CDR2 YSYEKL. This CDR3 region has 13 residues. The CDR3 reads CASSPYGGGEQFF. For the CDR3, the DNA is TGCGCCAGCAGCCCATACGGGGGGGGCGAGCAGTTCTTC.

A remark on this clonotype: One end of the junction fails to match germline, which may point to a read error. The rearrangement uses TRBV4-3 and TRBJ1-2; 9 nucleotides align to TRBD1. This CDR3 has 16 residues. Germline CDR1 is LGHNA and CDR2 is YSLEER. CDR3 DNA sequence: TGCGCCTGCAGCCAAGACACAGGGGGCGCCTCAGTTGGCTACACCTTC. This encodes CACSQDTGGASVGYTF.

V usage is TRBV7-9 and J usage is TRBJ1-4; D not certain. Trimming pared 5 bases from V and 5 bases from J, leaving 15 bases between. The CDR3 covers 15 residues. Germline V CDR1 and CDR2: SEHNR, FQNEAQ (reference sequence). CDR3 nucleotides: TGTGCCAGCAGCACCAAGGCAGCGCTAAATGAAAAACTGTTTTTT. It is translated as CASSTKAALNEKLFF.